This T cell receptor beta chain was obtained from a study of blood T cells in healthy people across ages. At least 6 million PBMCs were isolated per sample. The sample holds a few counts of this clonotype. Sample-barcoded 5' priming and a J-beta primer mix drove a second PCR of roughly 7 to 11 cycles. Each cDNA molecule received a tag from a template-switch adaptor that had 12 random nucleotides. TCRdb used MiXCR to reprocess the 5' RACE reads, holding one entry per CDR3 protein. There are roughly 1.9 million distinct CDR3 sequences in the sample; about two fifths occur only once, and around 23% lies in the top ten. J gave up 8 bases and V 8 bases, and 11 bases lay outside the gene matches. Germline CDR1 reads SGHTA; CDR2 reads FQGNSA. The CDR3 is 14 residues long.

The sample comprised blood. The J gene is TRBJ1-2, the V gene TRBV7-2, with TRBD1 matching 10 bases. This clonotype originated in a human donor in good health. The CDR3 DNA is TGTGCCAGCCACCTCTGGACAGGGGGTCGGGGCTACACCTTC. Amino acid sequence: CASHLWTGGRGYTF.